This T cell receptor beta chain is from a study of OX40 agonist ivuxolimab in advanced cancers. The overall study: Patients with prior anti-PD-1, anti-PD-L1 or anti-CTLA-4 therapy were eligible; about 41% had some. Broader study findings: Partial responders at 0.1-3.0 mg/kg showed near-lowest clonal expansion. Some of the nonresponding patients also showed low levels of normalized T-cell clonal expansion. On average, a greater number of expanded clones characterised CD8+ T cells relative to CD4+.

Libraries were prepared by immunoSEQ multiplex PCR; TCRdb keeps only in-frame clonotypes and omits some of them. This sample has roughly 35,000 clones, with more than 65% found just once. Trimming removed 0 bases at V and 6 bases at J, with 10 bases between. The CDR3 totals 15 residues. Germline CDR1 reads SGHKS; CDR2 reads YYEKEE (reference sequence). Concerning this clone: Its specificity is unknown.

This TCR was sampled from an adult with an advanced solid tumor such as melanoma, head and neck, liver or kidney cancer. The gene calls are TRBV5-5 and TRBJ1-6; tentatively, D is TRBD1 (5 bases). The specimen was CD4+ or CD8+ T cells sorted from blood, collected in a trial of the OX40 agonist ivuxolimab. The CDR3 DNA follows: TGTGCCAGCAGCTTGGTAGGGGCAGCTAATTCACCCCTCCACTTT. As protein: CASSLVGAANSPLHF.